These T cell receptor beta chains were read from a single sample in a study of blood T cell repertoires in COVID-19. Produced via immunoSEQ multiplex PCR; TCRdb's table is partial and in-frame only. The sample has approximately 120,000 clones; roughly 85% are singletons. The sequencing sample was made of peripheral blood. All receptors derive from an elderly woman with acute or convalescent COVID-19. Each CDR3 is given with its conserved first and last residue. The order of the fields is J gene, V gene, D gene, clone size, CDR3 DNA, CDR3 protein. The D gene is left open where the match is weak. The size field is filled for only some rows; it gives once, few, many or a size class.

j_gene: TRBJ1-3
v_gene: TRBV5-1
d_gene: .
abundance: .
CDR3nt: TGCGCCAGCAGCTTGGGTTTAGGCGGCAGCTCTGGAAACACCATATATTTT
CDR3aa: CASSLGLGGSSGNTIYF

j_gene: TRBJ2-1
v_gene: TRBV7-2
d_gene: .
abundance: .
CDR3nt: TGTGCCAGCAGCTTAGCGCGGGCCGGTTACAATGAGCAGTTCTTC
CDR3aa: CASSLARAGYNEQFF

j_gene: TRBJ1-1
v_gene: TRBV5-1
d_gene: .
abundance: .
CDR3nt: TGCGCCAGCAGCTTGGTGCAGGGTCTAACTGAAGCTTTCTTT
CDR3aa: CASSLVQGLTEAFF

j_gene: TRBJ1-3
v_gene: TRBV19
d_gene: .
abundance: .
CDR3nt: TGTGCCAGTAGTGTTTCAGCTACAGGATTGAACACCATATATTTT
CDR3aa: CASSVSATGLNTIYF

j_gene: TRBJ2-3
v_gene: TRBV6-5
d_gene: .
abundance: .
CDR3nt: TGTGCCAAGGGGTTCGGGACAGATACGCAGTATTTT
CDR3aa: CAKGFGTDTQYF

j_gene: TRBJ1-2
v_gene: TRBV15
d_gene: .
abundance: .
CDR3nt: TGTGCCACCAGCAGAGATAAAGTGACAGGAGAATATGGCTACACCTTC
CDR3aa: CATSRDKVTGEYGYTF

j_gene: TRBJ2-7
v_gene: TRBV7-6
d_gene: TRBD1
abundance: .
CDR3nt: TGTGCCAGCAGCCCGGGGACAGGCAGCTCCTACGAGCAGTACTTC
CDR3aa: CASSPGTGSSYEQYF

j_gene: TRBJ1-2
v_gene: TRBV7-3
d_gene: .
abundance: .
CDR3nt: TGTGCCAGCAGCGCGGACACTAACTATGGCTACACCTTC
CDR3aa: CASSADTNYGYTF

j_gene: TRBJ2-3
v_gene: TRBV6-4
d_gene: .
abundance: .
CDR3nt: TGTGCCAGCAGTGAGGCGGGTCGCACAGATACGCAGTATTTT
CDR3aa: CASSEAGRTDTQYF

j_gene: TRBJ1-2
v_gene: TRBV2
d_gene: .
abundance: .
CDR3nt: TGTGCCAGCAGTGGTCTTAACTATGGCTACACCTTC
CDR3aa: CASSGLNYGYTF

j_gene: TRBJ1-5
v_gene: TRBV13
d_gene: .
abundance: .
CDR3nt: TGTGCCAGCAGCTTCCGCGGTAGCAATCAGCCCCAGCATTTT
CDR3aa: CASSFRGSNQPQHF

j_gene: TRBJ1-1
v_gene: TRBV27
d_gene: .
abundance: .
CDR3nt: TGTGCCAGCAGTTTGTCCGGGGTAAATAGGGCTTTCTTT
CDR3aa: CASSLSGVNRAFF

j_gene: TRBJ2-4
v_gene: TRBV7-9
d_gene: TRBD1
abundance: .
CDR3nt: TGTGCCAGCAGCTTATTTAAGGGACAGGGGGACATTCAGTACTTC
CDR3aa: CASSLFKGQGDIQYF

j_gene: TRBJ2-3
v_gene: TRBV10-1
d_gene: .
abundance: once
CDR3nt: TGCGCCAGCGGACCGGGGAGTGCAGATACGCAGTATTTT
CDR3aa: CASGPGSADTQYF

j_gene: TRBJ1-5
v_gene: TRBV27
d_gene: .
abundance: .
CDR3nt: TGTGCCAGCAGTTTAATAGGGCAGGGCCAGCCCCAGCATTTT
CDR3aa: CASSLIGQGQPQHF

j_gene: TRBJ2-2
v_gene: TRBV2
d_gene: TRBD2
abundance: .
CDR3nt: TGTGCCAGCAGTGCCCGCGGGGGGGCCGTGGAGCTGTTTTTT
CDR3aa: CASSARGGAVELFF

j_gene: TRBJ2-5
v_gene: TRBV12-5
d_gene: .
abundance: once
CDR3nt: TGTGCTAGTGGTTTGGGGAGCCGCCAAGAGACCCAGTACTTC
CDR3aa: CASGLGSRQETQYF

j_gene: TRBJ1-2
v_gene: TRBV18
d_gene: TRBD1
abundance: .
CDR3nt: TGTGCCAGCTCACCTGGGACAGGGAGTAGAAGGGACTATGGCTACACCTTC
CDR3aa: CASSPGTGSRRDYGYTF

j_gene: TRBJ2-5
v_gene: TRBV3-1/TRBV3-2
d_gene: .
abundance: .
CDR3nt: TGTGCCAGCAGCCAAGCCTTAGGGACATGGGAGACCCAGTACTTC
CDR3aa: CASSQALGTWETQYF

j_gene: TRBJ1-1
v_gene: TRBV7-8
d_gene: TRBD1
abundance: few
CDR3nt: TGTGCCAGCAGCTTACAGGGGGGATGGTCTGAAGCTTTCTTT
CDR3aa: CASSLQGGWSEAFF

j_gene: TRBJ1-6
v_gene: TRBV18
d_gene: TRBD1
abundance: .
CDR3nt: TGTGCCAGCTCATCGGACAGGGGGCCACCCCTCCACTTT
CDR3aa: CASSSDRGPPLHF

j_gene: TRBJ2-5
v_gene: TRBV3-1/TRBV3-2
d_gene: .
abundance: .
CDR3nt: TGTGCCAGCAGCCAAGGTCTCAGCCAAGAGACCCAGTACTTC
CDR3aa: CASSQGLSQETQYF

j_gene: TRBJ2-5
v_gene: TRBV24-1
d_gene: .
abundance: .
CDR3nt: TGTGCCACCAGCCTCCAGGTGGATGGGGAGACCCAGTACTTC
CDR3aa: CATSLQVDGETQYF

j_gene: TRBJ1-2
v_gene: TRBV5-1
d_gene: .
abundance: .
CDR3nt: TGCGCCAGCAGCCCAACAAGTGTTAACTATGGCTACACCTTC
CDR3aa: CASSPTSVNYGYTF

j_gene: TRBJ1-6
v_gene: TRBV7-9
d_gene: .
abundance: few
CDR3nt: TGTGCCAGCAGCTTAGGGTTACTACTAAATTCACCCCTCCACTTT
CDR3aa: CASSLGLLLNSPLHF

j_gene: TRBJ2-1
v_gene: TRBV7-8
d_gene: TRBD1
abundance: once
CDR3nt: TGTGCCAGCAGCTTAGTCGCCGGGACAGGGAACAATGAGCAGTTCTTC
CDR3aa: CASSLVAGTGNNEQFF

j_gene: TRBJ1-5
v_gene: TRBV5-4
d_gene: TRBD1
abundance: .
CDR3nt: TGTGCCAGCAGCTTACAGGGGACCAATCAGCCCCAGCATTTT
CDR3aa: CASSLQGTNQPQHF

j_gene: TRBJ1-1
v_gene: TRBV6-1
d_gene: .
abundance: .
CDR3nt: TGTGCCAGCAGTGAGGTGGACAGACTGAAAGCTTTCTTT
CDR3aa: CASSEVDRLKAFF

j_gene: TRBJ1-6
v_gene: TRBV28
d_gene: TRBD1
abundance: .
CDR3nt: TGTGCCAGCAGTCCCGGGACAGGGTTTTCACCCCTCCACTTT
CDR3aa: CASSPGTGFSPLHF

j_gene: TRBJ2-1
v_gene: TRBV5-4
d_gene: TRBD2
abundance: .
CDR3nt: TGTGCCAGCAGCTTCCTGGGACTAGCGGGGAATGAGCAGTTCTTC
CDR3aa: CASSFLGLAGNEQFF

j_gene: TRBJ1-5
v_gene: TRBV19
d_gene: .
abundance: .
CDR3nt: TGTGCCAGTAGCCAGTATAGCAATCAGCCCCAGCATTTT
CDR3aa: CASSQYSNQPQHF

j_gene: TRBJ1-4
v_gene: TRBV4-1
d_gene: .
abundance: .
CDR3nt: TGCGCCAGCAGCCAAGGTTTCAGGGTAACTAATGAAAAACTGTTTTTT
CDR3aa: CASSQGFRVTNEKLFF

j_gene: TRBJ1-1
v_gene: TRBV7-2
d_gene: .
abundance: .
CDR3nt: TGTGCCAGCACCACGCGAGTACAGGGCACCACTGAAGCTTTCTTT
CDR3aa: CASTTRVQGTTEAFF

j_gene: TRBJ1-6
v_gene: TRBV6-5
d_gene: .
abundance: .
CDR3nt: TGTGCCAGCAGTATCCAGGGTAACGTTTCACCCCTCCACTTT
CDR3aa: CASSIQGNVSPLHF

j_gene: TRBJ1-2
v_gene: TRBV7-8
d_gene: .
abundance: .
CDR3nt: TGTGCCAGCAGCCCAGGGGTACTTGTGGGCTACACCTTC
CDR3aa: CASSPGVLVGYTF

j_gene: TRBJ2-2
v_gene: TRBV4-1
d_gene: TRBD1
abundance: .
CDR3nt: TGCGCCAGCACGCCGGGACAGGGTTTTTCCGGGGAGCTGTTTTTT
CDR3aa: CASTPGQGFSGELFF

j_gene: TRBJ2-2
v_gene: TRBV6-5
d_gene: .
abundance: .
CDR3nt: TGTGCCAGCAGCCGCCCGCGGAGATCCCCCGGGGAGCTGTTTTTT
CDR3aa: CASSRPRRSPGELFF

j_gene: TRBJ1-2
v_gene: TRBV4-1
d_gene: .
abundance: .
CDR3nt: TGCGCCAGCAGCCAAGAAACAAGTAACTATGGCTACACCTTC
CDR3aa: CASSQETSNYGYTF

j_gene: TRBJ1-2
v_gene: TRBV5-1
d_gene: .
abundance: .
CDR3nt: TGCGCCAGCAGCCCGGGGAGGGCGACGAACTATGGCTACACCTTC
CDR3aa: CASSPGRATNYGYTF

j_gene: TRBJ2-1
v_gene: TRBV11-3
d_gene: .
abundance: .
CDR3nt: TGTGCCAGCAGCTTAGCGGGGTTCAATGAGCAGTTCTTC
CDR3aa: CASSLAGFNEQFF

j_gene: TRBJ2-2
v_gene: TRBV5-1
d_gene: TRBD1
abundance: few
CDR3nt: TGCGCCAGCAGCTTGGTTAGGGGGCTGGGTCCGAACACCGGGGAGCTGTTTTTT
CDR3aa: CASSLVRGLGPNTGELFF

j_gene: TRBJ1-3
v_gene: TRBV19
d_gene: .
abundance: few
CDR3nt: TGTGCCAGCAGCGGGGCGGGAGCTGGAAACACCATATATTTT
CDR3aa: CASSGAGAGNTIYF

j_gene: TRBJ2-2
v_gene: TRBV3-1/TRBV3-2
d_gene: TRBD2
abundance: .
CDR3nt: TGTGCCAGCAGCCAACTAGGGGAGGGGATACCACCCGGGGAGCTGTTTTTT
CDR3aa: CASSQLGEGIPPGELFF

j_gene: TRBJ1-1
v_gene: TRBV4-1
d_gene: .
abundance: once
CDR3nt: TGCGCCAGCAGTCCCACCCGTCCACAGGCGACCATTACCCTGAACACTGAAGCTTTCTTT
CDR3aa: CASSPTRPQATITLNTEAFF

j_gene: TRBJ2-3
v_gene: TRBV6-4
d_gene: .
abundance: .
CDR3nt: TGTGCCAGCAGTGACGGCAGGAGCACAGATACGCAGTATTTT
CDR3aa: CASSDGRSTDTQYF